Presented here are 23 T cell receptor beta chains from one specimen sequenced in a study of blood T cells in healthy people across ages (dated by TCRdb to the mid-2010s). Preparation of the library involved 5' RACE. The sequencing machine was an Illumina HiSeq 2500. A second roughly 7 to 11 cycle PCR used a sample-barcoded 5' primer and a J-beta primer mix. Through fastp at Q25 and MiXCR, TCRdb rebuilt clones from the public reads, retaining in-frame beta chains. Identical CDR3 protein sequences are pooled into one entry, listed with their most common genes and DNA. The sample table lists roughly 500,000 distinct CDR3 sequences, 25% to 30% of them with a count of one. Clones ranked in the top ten supply roughly 20% of the sample. Sequencing was carried out using blood. The origin of the receptors is a woman in her 70s in good health.

Only one count was recorded for this clonotype. The chain recombines TRBV7-9 with TRBJ1-1; D unclear. In germline, CDR1 is SEHNR, CDR2 FQNEAQ (reference sequence). The CDR3 is 16 residues long. V lost 1 base and J lost 0, with 12 bases in between. CDR3 loop: CASSLGLGGMNTEAFF. The CDR3 nucleotides are TGTGCCAGCAGCTTAGGTCTCGGCGGAATGAACACTGAAGCTTTCTTT.

Only a few counts were recorded for this clonotype. At one boundary the junction diverges from the germline segment, which might be a read error. V gene TRBV28 combines with J gene TRBJ2-5; 7 nucleotides match TRBD2. CDR1 and CDR2 (germline): MDHEN, SYDVKM. The length of the CDR3 is 15 residues. CDR3 DNA sequence: TGTGCCAGCAGTTTATCCAGCGGGGCCCAAGAGACCCGGTACTTC. Translating it yields CASSLSSGAQETRYF.

V and J are TRBV7-2 and TRBJ2-2, with 13 bases that match TRBD2. Germline lookup yields CDR1 SGHTA and CDR2 FQGNSA. This CDR3 contains 17 residues. V shed 5 bases, J shed 4 bases, and the junction held 7 bases outside the gene matches. The CDR3 DNA reads as TGTGCCAGCAGCCCTAGGGGACTAGCGGGGAGCACCGGGGAGCTGTTTTTT. Translating it yields CASSPRGLAGSTGELFF.

This clonotype was found a few times. The gene calls are TRBV24-1 and TRBJ2-3; either TRBD1 or TRBD2 may supply D (5 bases each). The V end was cut by 9 bases, the J end by 1 base, with 10 bases between. This CDR3 has 13 amino acids. The germline V gene has CDR1 KGHDR and CDR2 SFDVKD. Written as DNA, the CDR3 is TGTGCCACCGGTCGGGGCGGCACAGATACGCAGTATTTT. Translation: CATGRGGTDTQYF.

A note on this clonotype: An end of the junction differs from the germline gene, which may be a read error. This chain joins TRBV20-1 and TRBJ2-3, with 7 bases identical to TRBD2. From germline, CDR1 is DFQATT and CDR2 SNEGSKA (reference sequence). CDR3 length equals 15 residues. The CDR3 nucleotides are TGTAGTGCTAGAGATAGTCTAGCGGCTACAGATACGCAGTATTTT. Its protein product is CSARDSLAATDTQYF.

For this clonotype: Mismatch with germline at one junction end may stem from a read error. The chain uses TRBV2 and TRBJ2-1, with D unclear. Germline V gives CDR1 SNHLY, CDR2 FYNNEI. The CDR3 totals 11 residues. The CDR3 DNA is TGTGCCAGCATGCAGTACAATGAGCAGTTATTC. Residues: CASMQYNEQLF.

V and J are TRBV6-1 and TRBJ2-7, with D possibly being TRBD1 (6 bases). Germline V gene sequence: CDR1 MNHNS, CDR2 SASEGT. The CDR3 extends over 14 amino acids. With 2 bases removed from V and 2 bases from J, the gap between germline ends came to 10 bases. The CDR3 sequence: CASSEQGPPYEQYF. The CDR3 DNA reads as TGTGCCAGCAGTGAACAGGGGCCCCCCTACGAGCAGTACTTC.

The chain joins TRBV5-1 to TRBJ2-1; 12 bases align to TRBD2. Per germline, CDR1 SGHRS and CDR2 YFSETQ. The CDR3 is made up of 14 amino acids. V trimming: 3 bases; J trimming: 5 bases; junction bases outside the gene matches: 0. The CDR3 DNA reads as TGCGCCAGCAGCTGGACTAGCGGGAACAATGAGCAGTTCTTC. Protein: CASSWTSGNNEQFF.

This clonotype occurred a few times. One end of the junction does not line up with germline, which may come from a read error. The chain employs TRBV7-3 and TRBJ2-3; D is unresolved. CDR1 and CDR2 from the germline V gene are SGHTA and FQGTGA. The CDR3 has 12 residues. CDR3 sequence reads: CTSSLSTDTQYF. As DNA, the CDR3 is TGTACCAGCAGCTTAAGCACAGATACGCAGTATTTT. Full variable domain (rest looked up from reference TRBV7-3 and TRBJ2-3): GAGVSQTPSNKVTEKGKYVELRCDPISGHTALYWYRQSLGQGPEFLIYFQGTGAADDSGLPNDRFFAVRPEGSVSTLKIQRTERGDSAVYLCTSSLSTDTQYFGPGTRLTVL.

The V and J genes are TRBV11-1 and TRBJ1-2; TRBD1 matches 9 bases. This CDR3 spans 20 amino acids. The J segment lost 0 bases and the V segment lost 6 bases, leaving 20 bases of the junction unmatched. From germline, CDR1 is SGHAT and CDR2 FQDESV (reference sequence). The CDR3 sequence: CASSRTSAGTGILANYGYTF. The CDR3 DNA follows: TGTGCCAGCAGTAGGACTTCCGCCGGGACAGGGATATTGGCTAACTATGGCTACACCTTC.

This clonotype appeared many times. V usage is TRBV5-1 and J usage is TRBJ1-4; tentatively, D is TRBD1 (5 bases). With 0 bases removed from V and 5 bases from J, the gap between germline ends came to 11 bases. This CDR3 spans 15 amino acids. The germline gives CDR1 SGHRS, CDR2 YFSETQ. The CDR3 protein is CASSLGSRENEKLFF. The CDR3 DNA sequence: TGCGCCAGCAGCTTGGGGTCCAGGGAGAATGAAAAACTGTTTTTT. The full variable domain, rest sourced from reference TRBV5-1 and TRBJ1-4, is KAGVTQTPRYLIKTRGQQVTLSCSPISGHRSVSWYQQTPGQGLQFLFEYFSETQRNKGNFPGRFSGRQFSNSRSEMNVSTLELGDSALYLCASSLGSRENEKLFFGSGTQLSVL.

The chain links TRBV6-2 or TRBV6-3 to TRBJ2-6, with D unclear. This CDR3 comprises 14 residues. Germline V gene sequence: CDR1 MNHEY, CDR2 SVGEGT. The ends were cut back, 5 bases at V and 0 bases at J, with 5 bases in the middle. The CDR3 nucleotides are TGTGCCAGCAGTGTGCCCTCTGGGGCCAACGTCCTGACTTTC. Translating it yields CASSVPSGANVLTF.

This clonotype turned up a few times. The CDR3 loop is CASSPGQGRWANVLTF. Here the CDR3 DNA reads TGTGCCAGCAGCCCGGGACAGGGGCGCTGGGCCAACGTCCTGACTTTC. The chain has TRBV5-5 and TRBJ2-6; 10 positions match TRBD1. Looked up from germline, CDR1 is SGHKS and CDR2 is YYEKEE (reference sequence). This CDR3 contains 16 residues. V lost 4 bases to trimming and J lost 5 bases; unmatched junction nucleotides: 6.

In this sample, this clonotype turned up many times. The V and J genes are TRBV5-4 and TRBJ2-2; perhaps TRBD2 as D (6 bases). The germline V gene encodes CDR1 SGHNT and CDR2 YYREEE (reference sequence). There are 16 residues in the CDR3. Trimming pared 1 base from V and 0 bases from J, leaving 10 bases between. Here the CDR3 DNA reads TGTGCCAGCAGCTTGTCCCGCGGGGCGAACACCGGGGAGCTGTTTTTT. Its translation: CASSLSRGANTGELFF.

This clonotype has more than one count but fewer than ten. The chain carries TRBV7-3 and TRBJ2-5; no clear D. The closer fit of TRBJ2-7 to the DNA end suggests the J call may be wrong. Germline V gives CDR1 SGHTA, CDR2 FQGTGA. The CDR3 is 13 amino acids. The CDR3 here is CASSLTLKDEQYF. The CDR3 DNA is TGTGCCAGCAGCTTAACTCTTAAAGACGAGCAGTACTTC.

The chain links TRBV20-1 to TRBJ1-2; D call uncertain. The CDR3 length is 15 residues. Looked up from germline, CDR1 is DFQATT and CDR2 is SNEGSKA (reference sequence). The V end was cut by 2 bases, the J end by 7 bases, with 20 bases between. The CDR3, as DNA: TGCAGTGCTAGATCGCCTGGGGAAGTACCCCCTGGCTACACCTTC. Residues: CSARSPGEVPPGYTF.

This chain connects TRBV5-1 to TRBJ2-5, with 12 bases fitting TRBD2. The CDR3 has 19 residues. J gave up 3 bases and V 4 bases, and 16 bases lay outside the gene matches. In germline, CDR1 is SGHRS, CDR2 YFSETQ. The CDR3, as DNA: TGCGCCAGCAGCCCTGGACTAGCGGGGAGCGGGGTAACGGAAGAGACCCAGTACTTC. Translated, it gives CASSPGLAGSGVTEETQYF.

This clonotype showed up just once. The chain couples TRBV6-5 to TRBJ2-7; D is possibly TRBD1 (6 bases). The germline V and J ends were trimmed by 8 bases and 1 base, with 15 bases remaining between them. Germline V lookup: CDR1 MNHEY, CDR2 SVGAGI. The CDR3 runs 14 residues. Here the CDR3 reads CASCRSQGSYEQYF. CDR3 coding DNA: TGTGCCAGCTGCCGAAGCCAGGGGTCCTACGAGCAGTACTTC.

V usage is TRBV20-1 and J usage is TRBJ1-6; D possibly corresponds to TRBD1 (5 bases). This CDR3 has 15 residues. V shed 5 bases and J shed 4 bases, with 15 bases lying between them. CDR1 is DFQATT, CDR2 SNEGSKA, per germline (reference sequence). CDR3 DNA: TGCAGTGCTTCCCTGACAGAAACATATAATTCACCCCTCCACTTT. The encoded protein is CSASLTETYNSPLHF.

This clonotype was detected only a few times. The rearrangement uses TRBV28 and TRBJ2-5; maybe TRBD2 (6 bases). Germline CDR1 MDHEN, CDR2 SYDVKM. Trimming pared 3 bases from V and 4 bases from J, leaving 12 bases between. The CDR3 runs 14 residues. In nucleotides, the CDR3 is TGTGCCAGCAGTTTTGGGCTAGCGAGAGAGACCCAGTACTTC. Its translation is CASSFGLARETQYF.

The V gene is TRBV30, the J gene TRBJ1-3, with D tentatively TRBD1 (5 bases). The CDR3 has 15 amino acids. Per the germline V gene, CDR1 is GTSNPN and CDR2 is SVGIG (reference sequence). The V and J ends lost 2 bases and 5 bases respectively, with 16 bases between them. The CDR3 DNA sequence: TGTGCCTGGAGTCGCCCTCAGGGTAGCAGAAACACCATATATTTT. As protein: CAWSRPQGSRNTIYF.

This clonotype was detected only a few times. V and J are TRBV2 and TRBJ2-5; D is perhaps TRBD2 (5 bases). The CDR3 is 14 residues long. Trimming cost V 4 bases and J 5 bases, with 14 bases left between them. Germline CDR1 is SNHLY and CDR2 is FYNNEI. Written as DNA, the CDR3 is TGTGCCAGCAGTGTACTACTAGGACCCGAGACCCAGTACTTC. It encodes CASSVLLGPETQYF.

A few counts support this clonotype. The rearrangement uses TRBV12-3 or TRBV12-4 and TRBJ1-6; 7 bases line up with TRBD1. V was pared by 1 base and J by 9 bases, with 0 bases of the junction left unmatched. The CDR3 consists of 13 residues. The CDR3 coding sequence is TGTGCCAGCAGTTTAGACAGGGGTTCACCCCTCCACTTT. It is translated as CASSLDRGSPLHF.